These 14 T cell receptor beta chains originate from one sample sequenced in a study of identifying expanded T cells in peripheral blood. Clones were read by immunoSEQ multiplex PCR, and TCRdb kept only the in-frame ones, dropping some. In the table there are 100,000 to 150,000 clones, 86% of which are singletons. The specimen was blood. These receptors all stem from a person aged 18 to 69 in good health.

J is TRBJ2-7 and V is TRBV27; D is perhaps TRBD2 (6 bases). The CDR3 loop spans 13 amino acids. V lost 8 bases and J 3 bases, leaving 14 bases between the germline ends. CDR1 is MNHEY, CDR2 SMNVEV, per germline (reference sequence). CDR3: CASRTNSGYEQYF. The CDR3, as DNA: TGTGCCAGCCGAACCAATAGCGGCTACGAGCAGTACTTC.

This CDR3 reads CASSFSSAKNIQYF. CDR3 DNA: TGTGCCAGCAGTTTTTCTAGCGCCAAAAACATTCAGTACTTC. The chain joins TRBV28 to TRBJ2-4; the D gene is possibly TRBD2 (5 bases). V was pared by 3 bases and J by 1 base, with 7 bases between. The CDR3 totals 14 residues. From germline, CDR1 is MDHEN and CDR2 SYDVKM. Full variable domain (outside the CDR3, taken from reference TRBV28 and TRBJ2-4): DVKVTQSSRYLVKRTGEKVFLECVQDMDHENMFWYRQDPGLGLRLIYFSYDVKMKEKGDIPEGYSVSREKKERFSLILESASTNQTSMYLCASSFSSAKNIQYFGAGTRLSVL.

V is TRBV4-2 and J is TRBJ2-1; 8 nucleotides agree with TRBD2. Unmatched junction bases numbered 8, after V lost 0 bases and J lost 7 bases. The germline gives CDR1 LGHNA, CDR2 YNFKEQ. The CDR3 has 16 residues. The CDR3 loop reads CASSQDHRGGRNEQFF. DNA of the CDR3: TGTGCCAGCAGCCAAGACCATCGCGGGGGGAGGAATGAGCAGTTCTTC.

This clone was observed once. This rearrangement joins TRBV11-3 to TRBJ2-3; D remains ambiguous. V lost 1 base and J 5 bases, leaving 7 bases between the germline ends. Looked up from germline, CDR1 is SGHNT and CDR2 is YENEEA. The CDR3 extends over 13 amino acids. CDR3 coding DNA: TGTGCCAGCAGCTTAGCTACTATAGATACGCAGTATTTT. This sequence encodes CASSLATIDTQYF.

This chain joins TRBV7-3 and TRBJ2-7, with a weak D call TRBD2 (5 bases). Trimming took off 2 bases at V and 6 bases at J, with 11 bases between the two ends. This CDR3 region has 13 residues. The germline CDR1 and CDR2 sequences are SGHTA and FQGTGA. Here the CDR3 DNA reads TGTGCCAGCAGCTTAGAGGGTTTCGGCGAGCAGTACTTC. It translates to CASSLEGFGEQYF.

This chain uses TRBV7-2 with TRBJ2-1, with D perhaps matching TRBD1 or TRBD2 (5 bases each). This CDR3 spans 15 amino acids. The germline V and J ends were trimmed by 5 bases and 2 bases, with 13 bases remaining between them. Germline V gene lookup returns CDR1 SGHTA and CDR2 FQGNSA. DNA for the CDR3: TGTGCCAGCAGCCCCCGGGACCGCGCCTACAATGAGCAGTTCTTC. It encodes CASSPRDRAYNEQFF.

The chain combines TRBV5-4 with TRBJ1-5; D is perhaps TRBD1 (5 bases). This CDR3 comprises 15 residues. V lost 4 bases and J lost 3, with 14 bases in between. Germline V gene lookup returns CDR1 SGHNT and CDR2 YYREEE (reference sequence). CDR3 bases: TGTGCCAGCAGCCTTGGGGGTACGCTCAATCAGCCCCAGCATTTT. As protein: CASSLGGTLNQPQHF.

The J gene is TRBJ1-1, the V gene TRBV11-2, with a possible D match to TRBD1 (5 bases). V gave up 5 bases and J gave up 1 base, with 14 bases separating them. The CDR3 length is 15 residues. Germline-derived CDR1 and CDR2 are SGHAT and FQNNGV. In DNA, the CDR3 is TGTGCCAGCAGCGCACAAGGGACTGCGAACACTGAAGCTTTCTTT. Translated: CASSAQGTANTEAFF.

The rearrangement joins TRBV7-9 to TRBJ2-1; a weak D match, TRBD2 (5 bases). The CDR3 length is 15 residues. The V end lost 1 base, the J end lost 3 bases, and 10 bases lay between the germline ends. Germline V gene data show CDR1 as SEHNR and CDR2 as FQNEAQ (reference sequence). The CDR3 region is CASSLVSAGYNEQFF. The CDR3 DNA reads as TGTGCCAGCAGCTTAGTCTCGGCGGGCTACAATGAGCAGTTCTTC.

The chain carries TRBV19 and TRBJ1-5; 7 positions agree with TRBD1. J was trimmed by 0 bases and V by 2 bases; bases with no gene match: 4. The CDR3 runs to 16 residues. Per the germline V gene, CDR1 is LNHDA and CDR2 is SQIVND (reference sequence). In nucleotides, the CDR3 is TGTGCCAGTAGTATAAGACAGGGTTATAGCAATCAGCCCCAGCATTTT. Translating gives CASSIRQGYSNQPQHF.

V usage is TRBV29-1 and J usage is TRBJ2-3; no clear D gene. Germline values: CDR1 SQVTM, CDR2 ANQGSEA. V was shortened by 4 bases and J by 2 bases, with 7 bases between the two germline ends. The CDR3 length is 12 residues. This chain's CDR3 is CSVGDDTDTQYF. DNA for the CDR3: TGCAGCGTTGGAGACGACACAGATACGCAGTATTTT.

This clone came up a few times. The chain couples TRBV7-9 to TRBJ2-5; D remains unclear. Germline-derived CDR1 and CDR2 are SEHNR and FQNEAQ (reference sequence). Trimming cost V 2 bases and J 0 bases, with 10 bases left between them. The CDR3 extends over 15 amino acids. CDR3 in DNA: TGTGCCAGCAGCTTACTGGCGCTGAACCAAGAGACCCAGTACTTC. The encoded protein is CASSLLALNQETQYF.

This clone has a single count. V usage is TRBV7-9 and J usage is TRBJ2-1; D tentatively reads TRBD1 or TRBD2 (5 bases each). Trimming took off 3 bases at V and 3 bases at J, with 9 bases between the two ends. This CDR3 is 14 amino acids long. Per the germline V gene, CDR1 is SEHNR and CDR2 is FQNEAQ (reference sequence). The CDR3 here is CASSFRDGYNEQFF. The DNA for the CDR3 is TGTGCCAGCAGCTTCCGGGACGGCTACAATGAGCAGTTCTTC.

This sequence joins TRBV28 and TRBJ2-7; 8 bases are a match to TRBD1. The CDR3 totals 15 residues. V shed 5 bases and J 2 bases; nucleotides not matched to a gene: 8. Germline-derived CDR1 and CDR2 are MDHEN and SYDVKM. CDR3 nucleotide sequence: TGTGCCAGCAGTGGAACAGGGGGAATAACCTACGAGCAGTACTTC. Protein sequence: CASSGTGGITYEQYF.